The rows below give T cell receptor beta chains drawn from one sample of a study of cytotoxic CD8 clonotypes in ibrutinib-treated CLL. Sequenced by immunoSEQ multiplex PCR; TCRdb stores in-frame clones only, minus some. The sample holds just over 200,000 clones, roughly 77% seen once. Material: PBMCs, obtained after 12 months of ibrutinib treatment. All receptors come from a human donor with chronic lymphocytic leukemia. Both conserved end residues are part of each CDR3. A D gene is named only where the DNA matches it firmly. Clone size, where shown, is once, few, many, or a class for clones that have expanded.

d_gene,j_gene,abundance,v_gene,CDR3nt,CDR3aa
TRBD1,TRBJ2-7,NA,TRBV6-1,TGTGCCAGCAGTAGACCCGGGACAGGAGTCGACGAGCAGTACTTC,CASSRPGTGVDEQYF
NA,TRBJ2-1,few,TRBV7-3,TGTGCCAGCAGCAGCACCGGGCCCCCCAATGAGCAGTTCTTC,CASSSTGPPNEQFF
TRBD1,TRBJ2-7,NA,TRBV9,TGTGCCAGCAGCTCTGCAGGACAGGATAGCTCCTACGAGCAGTACTTC,CASSSAGQDSSYEQYF
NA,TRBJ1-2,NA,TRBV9,TGTGCCAGCAGCGTAGAGAATTTTGGCTACACCTTC,CASSVENFGYTF
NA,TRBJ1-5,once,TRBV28,TGTGCCAGCAGTCTCCTCGGGGGGGGGAATCAGCCCCAGCATTTT,CASSLLGGGNQPQHF
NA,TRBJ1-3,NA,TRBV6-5,TGTGCCAGCAGATATACAGGGTCTGGAAACACCATATATTTT,CASRYTGSGNTIYF
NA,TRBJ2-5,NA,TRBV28,TGTGCCAGCAGAGAAGAGACCCAGTACTTC,CASREETQYF
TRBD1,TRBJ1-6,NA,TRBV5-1,TGCGCCAGCAGCTTGGTAGGACAGGATAATTCACCCCTCCACTTT,CASSLVGQDNSPLHF
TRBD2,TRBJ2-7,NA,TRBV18,TGTGCCAGCTCAGAACGGACTAGCGGGAGTTACGAGCAGTACTTC,CASSERTSGSYEQYF
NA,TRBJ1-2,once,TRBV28,TGTGCCAGCAGTTTATACGGCCGGGGGAACTATGGCTACACCTTC,CASSLYGRGNYGYTF
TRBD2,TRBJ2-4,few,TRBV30,TGTGCCTGGAGCCCTAAGGCCGGGGGGATTCAGTACTTC,CAWSPKAGGIQYF
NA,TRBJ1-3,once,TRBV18,TGTGCCAGCTCAACAGGCCTCTCTGGAAACACCATATATTTT,CASSTGLSGNTIYF
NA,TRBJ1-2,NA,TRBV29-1,TGCAGCGTTGTACCTGGCCTGGTCGGCTACACCTTC,CSVVPGLVGYTF
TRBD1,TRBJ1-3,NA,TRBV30,TGTGCCTGGAAGGTACGGGACAGGGGTCTCGCTAGTGGAAACACCATATATTTT,CAWKVRDRGLASGNTIYF
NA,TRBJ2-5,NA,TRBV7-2,TGTGCCAGCAGCTTAACTTCGACAGGTCGAGAGACCCAGTACTTC,CASSLTSTGRETQYF
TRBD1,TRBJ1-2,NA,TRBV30,TGTGCCTGGAGTGTAGGTCTGGGACAGCGGACAAACTATGGCTACACCTTC,CAWSVGLGQRTNYGYTF
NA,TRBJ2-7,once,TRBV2,TGTGCCAGCAGTGAATTGCGGGGCGATTCGGAGGAGCAGTACTTC,CASSELRGDSEEQYF
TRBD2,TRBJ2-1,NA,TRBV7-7,TGTGCTAGCAGCTCTGGACTAGCTCATTTCGATGAGCAGTTCTTC,CASSSGLAHFDEQFF
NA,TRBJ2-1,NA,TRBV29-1,TGCAGCGTTGCGGACCAAGGGTACAATGAGCAGTTCTTC,CSVADQGYNEQFF
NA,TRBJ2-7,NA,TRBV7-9,TGTGCCAGCACCTCCTTGGGGGGAGGATTGATCGAGCAGTACTTC,CASTSLGGGLIEQYF
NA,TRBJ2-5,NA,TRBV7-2,TGTGCCAGCAGCTTAGAGCGGCGAGGGAGGGGGGGAAGAGAGACCCAGTACTTC,CASSLERRGRGGRETQYF
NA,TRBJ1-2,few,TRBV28,TGTGCCAGCAGTCCCCGGACTGCCGTCCGATATGGCTACACCTTC,CASSPRTAVRYGYTF
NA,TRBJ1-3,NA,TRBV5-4,TGTGCCAGCTCCGAGGGGGGAATCTCTGGAAACACCATATATTTT,CASSEGGISGNTIYF
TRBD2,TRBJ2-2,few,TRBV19,TGTGCCAGTAGTATAGACTCTCGCGGGAGTATCGGCGGGGAGCTGTTTTTT,CASSIDSRGSIGGELFF
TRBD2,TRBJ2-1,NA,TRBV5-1,TGCGCCAGCAGCTGGGCGGGAGGCCACAATGAGCAGTTCTTC,CASSWAGGHNEQFF
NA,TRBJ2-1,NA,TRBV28,TGTGCCAGCAGTTTAGGGAAGGGTGGTGAGCAGTTCTTC,CASSLGKGGEQFF
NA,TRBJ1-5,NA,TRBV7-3,TGTGCCAGCAGCTTAAAAGGCAGGGATCAGCCCCAGCATTTT,CASSLKGRDQPQHF
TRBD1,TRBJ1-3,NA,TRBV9,TGTGCCAGCAGCGTAGGTTTAGGGGGCAGAAACACCATATATTTT,CASSVGLGGRNTIYF
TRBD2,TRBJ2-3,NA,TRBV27,TGTGCCAGCAGTCCGAGACTAGCTAGTAGCACAGATACGCAGTATTTT,CASSPRLASSTDTQYF
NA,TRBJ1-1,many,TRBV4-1,TGCGCCAGCAGCCAAGTCCTAAGCGGGGAGAACACTGAAGCTTTCTTT,CASSQVLSGENTEAFF
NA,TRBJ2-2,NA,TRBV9,TGTGCCAGCAGCGTAGAAGGGTCCGGGGAGCTGTTTTTT,CASSVEGSGELFF
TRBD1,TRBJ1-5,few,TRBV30,TGTGCCTGGACGACAGGGGCCAATCAGCCCCAGCATTTT,CAWTTGANQPQHF
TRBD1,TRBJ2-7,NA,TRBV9,TGTGCCAGCAGCGTAGCCCCCGGGACAGGGATCTACGAGCAGTACTTC,CASSVAPGTGIYEQYF
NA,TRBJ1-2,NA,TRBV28,TGTGGCTCGGGGGTAGCTAACTATGGCTACACCTTC,CGSGVANYGYTF
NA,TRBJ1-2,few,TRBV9,TGTGCCAGCAGCGACCGCGGATCAATCGATGGCTACACCTTC,CASSDRGSIDGYTF
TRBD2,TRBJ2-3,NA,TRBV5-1,TGCGCCAGCAGCCCAACTAGCGGAGGGCCCGATACGCAGTATTTT,CASSPTSGGPDTQYF
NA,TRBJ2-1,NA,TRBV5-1,TGCGCCAGCAGCTTGACAGAATTCCTCTACAATGAGCAGTTCTTC,CASSLTEFLYNEQFF
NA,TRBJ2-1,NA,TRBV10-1,TGCGCCAGCAGTGAGTTTAGAGGGGATCCCTACAATGAGCAGTTCTTC,CASSEFRGDPYNEQFF